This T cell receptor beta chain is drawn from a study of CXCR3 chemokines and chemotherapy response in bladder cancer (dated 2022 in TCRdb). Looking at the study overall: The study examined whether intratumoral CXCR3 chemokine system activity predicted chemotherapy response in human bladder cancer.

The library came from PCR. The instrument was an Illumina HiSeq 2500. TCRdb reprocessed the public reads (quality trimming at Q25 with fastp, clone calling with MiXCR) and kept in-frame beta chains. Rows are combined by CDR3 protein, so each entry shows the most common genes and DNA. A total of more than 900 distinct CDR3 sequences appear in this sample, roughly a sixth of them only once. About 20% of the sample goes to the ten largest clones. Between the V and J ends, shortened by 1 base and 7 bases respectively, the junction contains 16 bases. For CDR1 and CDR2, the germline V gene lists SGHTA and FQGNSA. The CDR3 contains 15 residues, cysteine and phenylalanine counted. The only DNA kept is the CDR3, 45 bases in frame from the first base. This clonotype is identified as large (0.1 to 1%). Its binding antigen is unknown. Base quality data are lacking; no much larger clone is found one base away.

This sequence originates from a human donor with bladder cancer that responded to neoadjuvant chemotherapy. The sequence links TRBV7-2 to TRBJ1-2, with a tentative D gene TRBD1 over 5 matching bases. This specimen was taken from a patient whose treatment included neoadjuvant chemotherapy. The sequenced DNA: TGTGCCAGCAGCTTAGAGTTCGTGGGGGAGAGTGGCTACACCTTC. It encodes CASSLEFVGESGYTF.